These T cell receptor beta chains were read from a single sample in a study of blood T cell repertoires in COVID-19. The data were produced by immunoSEQ multiplex PCR, yet TCRdb's version contains in-frame clones alone and is incomplete. The sample carries a few hundred thousand clones, roughly 90% recorded once. The source material was PBMCs or T cells enriched from blood (not recorded which). These receptors were taken from a woman under 40 who had recovered from COVID-19. The CDR3 runs from the conserved cysteine through the conserved F or W. The order of the fields is J gene, V gene, D gene, clone size, CDR3 protein, CDR3 DNA. D genes are given only for firm matches. Size is omitted from some rows. Given values are once, few, many or a class for expanded clones.

TRBJ1-2 TRBV28 NA NA CASRNPGGYTF TGTGCCAGCAGAAACCCGGGGGGCTACACCTTC
TRBJ1-2 TRBV4-1 NA NA CASSQGQRDNYGYTF TGCGCCAGCAGCCAAGGGCAGCGAGATAACTATGGCTACACCTTC
TRBJ2-7 TRBV4-1 NA once CASSQKAGTYEQYF TGCGCCAGCAGCCAAAAGGCCGGGACCTACGAGCAGTACTTC
TRBJ2-7 TRBV28 TRBD1 once CASIDRDRGREQYF TGTGCCAGCATTGACCGGGACAGGGGGCGAGAGCAGTACTTC
TRBJ1-4 TRBV4-3 TRBD1 NA CASSQSTGANEKLFF TGCGCCAGCAGCCAATCGACAGGGGCTAATGAAAAACTGTTTTTT
TRBJ2-1 TRBV28 TRBD2 NA CASSLYGRSDEQFF TGTGCCAGCAGTTTATACGGGAGGAGCGACGAGCAGTTCTTC
TRBJ1-2 TRBV12-3/TRBV12-4 NA NA CASSPRRGAGTF TGTGCCAGCAGTCCCCGTCGGGGGGCGGGTACCTTC
TRBJ1-5 TRBV7-8 NA NA CASSDRSSNQPQHF TGTGCCAGCAGCGACAGGAGTAGCAATCAGCCCCAGCATTTT
TRBJ2-7 TRBV3-1/TRBV3-2 TRBD2 NA CASSQASGGIAYEQYF TGTGCCAGCAGCCAAGCTAGCGGGGGGATAGCCTACGAGCAGTACTTC
TRBJ2-5 TRBV10-3 TRBD1 NA CATGTGYPETQYF TGTGCCACCGGGACAGGGTATCCAGAGACCCAGTACTTC
TRBJ1-5 TRBV27 NA NA CASSQMGGQPQHF TGTGCCAGCAGCCAAATGGGGGGTCAGCCCCAGCATTTT
TRBJ2-1 TRBV18 NA NA CASSPTGQTYNEQFF TGTGCCAGCTCACCAACTGGACAAACCTACAATGAGCAGTTCTTC
TRBJ1-5 TRBV28 NA NA CASSSQGGAQPQHF TGTGCCAGCAGTTCCCAGGGAGGAGCTCAGCCCCAGCATTTT
TRBJ1-5 TRBV19 TRBD1 NA CASSIIGTGGNQPQHF TGTGCCAGTAGTATTATTGGCACAGGGGGCAATCAGCCCCAGCATTTT
TRBJ2-7 TRBV30 NA once CAWSVLGLREYEQYF TGTGCCTGGAGTGTACTGGGCCTCCGGGAGTACGAGCAGTACTTC
TRBJ1-6 TRBV6-5 NA NA CASSYYRGSPLHF TGTGCCAGCAGTTATTATCGCGGTTCACCCCTCCACTTT
TRBJ1-5 TRBV28 NA NA CASSSYRSNQPQHF TGTGCCAGCAGTTCCTACAGGTCCAATCAGCCCCAGCATTTT
TRBJ2-7 TRBV5-1 NA NA CASSYRLNPYEQYF TGCGCCAGCAGCTACCGACTAAACCCCTACGAGCAGTACTTC
TRBJ1-1 TRBV19 TRBD1 NA CARGTGWGTEAFF TGTGCCAGAGGGACAGGATGGGGCACTGAAGCTTTCTTT
TRBJ1-2 TRBV25-1 NA once CASSELGQTGGYTF TGTGCCAGCAGTGAATTAGGGCAGACGGGGGGCTACACCTTC
TRBJ2-5 TRBV5-1 NA NA CASSFEGLEETQYF TGCGCCAGCAGCTTCGAAGGCCTAGAAGAGACCCAGTACTTC
TRBJ2-3 TRBV18 TRBD2 NA CASSPPGLATTDTQYF TGTGCCAGCTCACCACCGGGACTAGCGACTACAGATACGCAGTATTTT
TRBJ1-5 TRBV6-5 TRBD1 NA CASRQGARQPQHF TGTGCCAGCAGGCAGGGGGCTAGGCAGCCCCAGCATTTT
TRBJ1-1 TRBV5-1 TRBD1 NA CASSSDGQGNTEAFF TGCGCCAGCAGCTCCGACGGACAGGGGAACACTGAAGCTTTCTTT
TRBJ2-7 TRBV15 NA NA CATAAGKGYYEQYF TGTGCCACCGCCGCAGGGAAGGGATACTACGAGCAGTACTTC
TRBJ1-1 TRBV19 NA NA CASSIEWARAFF TGTGCCAGTAGTATTGAATGGGCTCGGGCTTTCTTT
TRBJ1-2 TRBV4-2 NA once CASSQEGQTTYGYTF TGTGCCAGCAGCCAAGAAGGACAGACAACCTATGGCTACACCTTC
TRBJ2-7 TRBV2 NA NA CASREFDRDTQDEQYF TGTGCCAGCAGGGAATTTGACCGGGACACCCAAGACGAGCAGTACTTC
TRBJ2-2 TRBV19 NA once CATNRAANTGELFF TGTGCCACCAACAGGGCCGCCAACACCGGGGAGCTGTTTTTT
TRBJ2-3 TRBV14 TRBD1 NA CASSHRLPGQGMATQYF TGTGCCAGCAGCCATAGATTACCGGGACAGGGGATGGCTACGCAGTATTTT
TRBJ1-2 TRBV12-3/TRBV12-4 TRBD1 NA CASSRDSYGYTF TGTGCCAGCAGTCGGGACAGTTATGGCTACACCTTC
TRBJ1-6 TRBV30 TRBD1 NA CAWSPTGDGSPLHF TGTGCCTGGAGTCCGACAGGGGACGGTTCACCCCTCCACTTT
TRBJ1-5 TRBV7-2 NA NA CASSLSGWDQPQHF TGTGCCAGCAGCCTATCCGGGTGGGATCAGCCCCAGCATTTT
TRBJ2-7 TRBV3-1/TRBV3-2 TRBD2 NA CASSPGGGLGADEQYF TGTGCCAGCAGCCCCGGGGGGGGTCTGGGGGCAGACGAGCAGTACTTC
TRBJ1-2 TRBV4-2 NA once CASSQVSGARGYTF TGTGCCAGCAGCCAAGTATCAGGGGCTCGAGGCTACACCTTC
TRBJ2-7 TRBV12-3/TRBV12-4 NA NA CASSWQKNYEQYF TGTGCCAGCAGTTGGCAGAAAAACTACGAGCAGTACTTC
TRBJ2-2 TRBV7-3 NA few CASGQNANTGELFF TGTGCCAGCGGGCAGAACGCGAACACCGGGGAGCTGTTTTTT
TRBJ1-5 TRBV7-2 NA NA CASSLTAYSNQPQHF TGTGCCAGCAGCTTAACAGCATATAGCAATCAGCCCCAGCATTTT
TRBJ2-2 TRBV6-5 NA NA CASSYLSGELFF TGTGCCAGCAGTTACCTTTCCGGGGAGCTGTTTTTT
TRBJ2-1 TRBV11-3 NA NA CASSHSYNEQFF TGTGCCAGCAGCCACTCCTACAATGAGCAGTTCTTC
TRBJ2-1 TRBV27 TRBD1 NA CASSPNRNRGFNNEQFF TGTGCCAGCAGTCCGAACCGGAACAGGGGGTTCAACAATGAGCAGTTCTTC